This TCR beta chain was found in a study of cytomegalovirus exposure and HLA in healthy donors. Broader study findings: Three CMV-associated chains proved CMV antigen-specific in vitro.

Researchers ran the PCR with 60 Vbeta and 13 Jbeta primers. Per the authors' pipeline: Approximately 11 million of 80 million to 85 million unique TCR beta chains were shared, per a later count. Here immunoSEQ multiplex PCR was the method, and the copy in TCRdb shows in-frame clones only, minus some. The DNA was the basis for D and trimming; V, J and clone size are from that table. The table has 150,000 to 200,000 clones, around 80% seen once. The CDR3 is made up of 17 amino acids. V was trimmed by 1 base and J by 0 bases, leaving 15 bases between them. The germline gives CDR1 SEHNR, CDR2 FQNEAQ (reference sequence). To note about this clone: Its antigen is unknown.

The rearrangement joins TRBV7-9 to TRBJ2-5; a weak D match, TRBD2 (7 bases). This TCR was sampled from a woman aged 40-49 years in good health and CMV-seropositive. Sequenced input: PBMCs. The CDR3 protein is CASSLGLGGAYQETQYF. The CDR3 DNA sequence: TGTGCCAGCAGCTTAGGTTTGGGGGGGGCGTACCAAGAGACCCAGTACTTC.